A single T cell receptor beta chain is shown here with its context. The CDR3 is 16 residues long. V was shortened by 4 bases and J by 0 bases, with 13 bases between the two germline ends. The V gene's germline CDR1 is LNHDA and CDR2 SQIVND (reference sequence). This entry comes from a study of blood T cell repertoires in COVID-19. Sequencing was performed with immunoSEQ multiplex PCR; in TCRdb, only in-frame clones are kept and a portion is missing. The sample carries approximately 300,000 clones, just under 90% recorded once. This clonotype was obtained from a woman in her thirties who had recovered from COVID-19. V is TRBV19 and J is TRBJ1-3, with D perhaps TRBD1 (6 bases). Material: PBMCs or T cells enriched from blood (not recorded which). The CDR3 nucleotides read TGTGCCAGTAGTACAGGACAGTTCTTCTCTGGAAACACCATATATTTT. Translated: CASSTGQFFSGNTIYF.